What follows is one TCR beta chain and its context. The record originates from a study of blood T cell repertoires in COVID-19. Study information: Spain, Italy and the United States supplied samples that represented acute and convalescent COVID-19.

TCRdb keeps only in-frame clones here, not all; method: immunoSEQ multiplex PCR. The sample consists of around 43,000 clones, nearly 80% of them appearing once. J was trimmed by 7 bases and V by 6 bases; bases with no gene match: 10. Germline V gene lookup returns CDR1 SGHTA and CDR2 FQGNSA. The CDR3 length is 15 residues. This clonotype was sampled from a man in his 70s with acute or convalescent COVID-19. This rearrangement joins TRBV7-2 to TRBJ2-7; TRBD2 aligns across 12 bases. Sequencing was performed on peripheral blood. DNA of the CDR3: TGTGCCAGCAGACCTGGACTAGCGGGGATTTGGGAGCAGTACTTC. Translation: CASRPGLAGIWEQYF.